This TCR beta chain was profiled in a study of OX40 agonist ivuxolimab in advanced cancers. For the study in its entirety: Ivuxolimab, which targeted the costimulatory receptor OX40 (CD134), was an agonistic, fully human IgG2 monoclonal antibody. The point of sequencing TCRbeta in the periphery was to test whether ivuxolimab changed TCR sequence diversity and drove clonal T-cell expansion. Partial responses occurred in three dose-escalation patients, of whom one had hepatocellular carcinoma and two had cutaneous melanoma. Patients were allowed to have had prior anti-PD-1, anti-PD-L1 or anti-CTLA-4 therapy, and approximately 40% of the dose-escalation patients had been treated with checkpoint inhibitors. Intravenous ivuxolimab was administered to patients every 2 weeks at six dose levels: 0.01, 0.1, 0.3, 1.5, 3 and 10 mg/kg. The dose-escalation cohort was around 83% male with a mean age of around 62 years, ranging from about 23 to 85. The monotherapy dose-escalation portion (N of about 50 patients) of the phase I ivuxolimab trial is reported in the paper. Of the roughly 53 patients in dose escalation, around 20 had hepatocellular carcinoma, roughly 15 had melanoma, 9 had renal cell carcinoma and 9 had head and neck cancer. General study outcomes and caveats: Low levels of normalized T-cell clonal expansion were also seen in some nonresponding patients. In the 0.1-3.0 mg/kg groups, partial responders had among the lowest normalized peripheral clonal expansion, particularly in CD8+ T cells. At doses of 0.1 to 3.0 mg/kg, clonal expansion of both CD4+ and CD8+ blood T cells was observed from baseline to week 6. After ivuxolimab, expanded clones were on average more numerous among CD8+ T cells than among CD4+ T cells. The antigen specificity of the peripheral T cells that underwent clonal expansion was not determined.

The V end gives up 3 bases and the J end 3 bases, leaving 5 bases in the junction not matched to a gene. The germline V gene gives CDR1 as SGHTA and CDR2 as FQGNSA. The CDR3 contains 14 residues, cysteine and phenylalanine counted. Only CDR3 DNA is held: 42 bases, read in frame from base 1. Genomic DNA was isolated from the sorted cells so that the TCRbeta CDR3 region could be sequenced. The immunoSEQ Assay was used to sequence the TCRbeta CDR3 regions. TCRdb retrieved this table from immuneACCESS and kept in-frame rearrangements only. Not all clones are present; in checked studies, unresolved V genes account for under half, and no reason is known for the remainder. This sample has about 63,000 clones in its table, and less than 90% of those were observed once. The top ten clonotypes cover around 0.73% of the sample. Patients with autoimmune disease history or receiving systemic immunosuppression were excluded from the trial. In every dose cohort, peripheral blood was drawn for TCR sequencing at baseline, cycle 4 day 1, and cycle 7 day 1. Samples were obtained from an open-label, multicenter, first-in-human phase I dose-escalation trial of ivuxolimab. Adults with locally advanced or metastatic head and neck squamous cell, hepatocellular, melanoma or renal cell carcinoma were enrolled in the trial. Before TCR sequencing, CD4+ T cells and CD8+ T cells were sorted from peripheral blood as separate populations.

Concerning this clone: Its antigen remains unidentified. No base-level quality is on record; no much larger clone is a single base apart.

The source was CD4+ or CD8+ T cells sorted from blood, collected in a trial of the OX40 agonist ivuxolimab. This TCR derives from an adult with an advanced solid tumor such as melanoma, head and neck, liver or kidney cancer. The chain links TRBV7-2 with TRBJ2-7; TRBD2 agrees with 7 junctional bases. The CDR3 protein is CASSFQTGGYEQYF. The nucleotide sequence reads as follows: TGTGCCAGCAGCTTCCAGACGGGAGGCTACGAGCAGTACTTC.